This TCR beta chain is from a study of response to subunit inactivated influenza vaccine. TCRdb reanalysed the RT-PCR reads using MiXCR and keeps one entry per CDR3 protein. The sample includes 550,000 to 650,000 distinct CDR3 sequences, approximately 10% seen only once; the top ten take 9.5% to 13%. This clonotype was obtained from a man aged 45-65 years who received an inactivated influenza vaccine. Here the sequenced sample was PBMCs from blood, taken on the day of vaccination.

The CDR3 is CASSPTSANTGELFF. Written as DNA, the CDR3 is TGTGCCAGCAGCCCCACTAGCGCGAACACCGGGGAGCTGTTTTTT. The V gene is TRBV7-9, the J gene TRBJ2-2; 7 positions match TRBD2. V lost 5 bases, J lost 0 bases, and 3 bases stayed unmatched. The CDR3 is 15 amino acids. Germline V gives CDR1 SEHNR, CDR2 FQNEAQ (reference sequence).